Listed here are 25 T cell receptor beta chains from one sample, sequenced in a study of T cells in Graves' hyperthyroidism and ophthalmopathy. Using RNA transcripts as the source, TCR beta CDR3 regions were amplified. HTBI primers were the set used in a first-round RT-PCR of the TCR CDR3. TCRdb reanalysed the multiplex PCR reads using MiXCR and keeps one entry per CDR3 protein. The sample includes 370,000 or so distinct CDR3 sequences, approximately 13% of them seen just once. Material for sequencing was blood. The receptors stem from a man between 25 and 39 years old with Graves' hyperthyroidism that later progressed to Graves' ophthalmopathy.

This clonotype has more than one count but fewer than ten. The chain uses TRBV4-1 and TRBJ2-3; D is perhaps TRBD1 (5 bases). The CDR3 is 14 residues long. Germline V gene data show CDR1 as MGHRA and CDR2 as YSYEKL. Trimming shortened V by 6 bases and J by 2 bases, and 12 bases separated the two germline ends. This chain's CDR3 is CASRRAGPTDTQYF. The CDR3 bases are TGCGCCAGCAGAAGGGCAGGGCCCACAGATACGCAGTATTTT.

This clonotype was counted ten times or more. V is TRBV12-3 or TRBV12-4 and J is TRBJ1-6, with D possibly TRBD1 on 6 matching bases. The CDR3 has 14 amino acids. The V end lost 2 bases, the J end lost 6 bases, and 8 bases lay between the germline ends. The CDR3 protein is CASSLTGSNSPLHF. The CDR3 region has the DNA TGTGCCAGCAGTTTAACAGGGAGTAATTCACCCCTCCACTTT.

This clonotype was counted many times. CDR3 sequence: CASGDRGLGNTIYF. CDR3 nucleotide sequence: TGTGCTAGTGGTGACAGGGGGCTGGGAAACACCATATATTTT. J is TRBJ1-3 and V is TRBV12-5; 10 bases map to TRBD1. Germline V CDR1 and CDR2: LGHNT, FRNRAP. CDR3 length equals 14 residues. V lost 5 bases, J lost 4 bases, and 2 bases stayed unmatched.

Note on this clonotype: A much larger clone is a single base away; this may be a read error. CDR3 coding DNA: TGTGCCAGCAGCCGGGGGAGGTGGCAGCCCCAGCATTTT. Translating gives CASSRGRWQPQHF. The chain combines TRBV3-1 with TRBJ1-5, with a possible D match to TRBD1 (5 bases). Per the germline V gene, CDR1 is LGHDT and CDR2 is YNNKEL (reference sequence). The V gene lost 4 bases and the J gene lost 7 bases, with 11 bases spanning the gap. The CDR3 is made up of 13 amino acids.

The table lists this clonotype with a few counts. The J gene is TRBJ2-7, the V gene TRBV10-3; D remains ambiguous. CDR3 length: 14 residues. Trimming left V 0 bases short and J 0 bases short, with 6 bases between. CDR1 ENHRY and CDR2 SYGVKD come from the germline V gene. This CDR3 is CAISESGFSYEQYF. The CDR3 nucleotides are TGTGCCATCAGTGAGTCAGGTTTCTCCTACGAGCAGTACTTC.

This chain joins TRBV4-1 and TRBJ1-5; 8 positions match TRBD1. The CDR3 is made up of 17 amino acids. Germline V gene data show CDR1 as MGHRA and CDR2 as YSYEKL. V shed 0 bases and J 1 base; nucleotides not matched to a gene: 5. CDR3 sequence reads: CASSQDPTGGSNQPQHF. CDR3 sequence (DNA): TGCGCCAGCAGCCAAGATCCAACAGGGGGAAGCAATCAGCCCCAGCATTTT.

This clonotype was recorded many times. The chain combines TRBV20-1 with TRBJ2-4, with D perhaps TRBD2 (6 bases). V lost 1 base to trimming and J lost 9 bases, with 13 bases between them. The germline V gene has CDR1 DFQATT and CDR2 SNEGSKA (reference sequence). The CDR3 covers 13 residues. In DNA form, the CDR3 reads TGCAGTGCTAGAGGGGACTTCTTTGGCATTCAGTACTTC. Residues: CSARGDFFGIQYF.

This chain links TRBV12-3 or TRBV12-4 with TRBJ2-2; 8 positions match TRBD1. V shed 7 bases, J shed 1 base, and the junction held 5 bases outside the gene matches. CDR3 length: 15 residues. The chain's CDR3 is CASIFGTGNTGELFF. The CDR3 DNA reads TGTGCCAGCATCTTTGGGACAGGGAACACCGGGGAGCTGTTTTTT.

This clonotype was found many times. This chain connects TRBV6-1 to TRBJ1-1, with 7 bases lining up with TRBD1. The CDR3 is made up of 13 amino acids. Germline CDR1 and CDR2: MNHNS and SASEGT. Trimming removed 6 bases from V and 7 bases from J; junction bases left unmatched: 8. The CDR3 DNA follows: TGTGCCAGCAGACGGGGACAGAAAAATGAAGCTTTCTTT. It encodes CASRRGQKNEAFF.

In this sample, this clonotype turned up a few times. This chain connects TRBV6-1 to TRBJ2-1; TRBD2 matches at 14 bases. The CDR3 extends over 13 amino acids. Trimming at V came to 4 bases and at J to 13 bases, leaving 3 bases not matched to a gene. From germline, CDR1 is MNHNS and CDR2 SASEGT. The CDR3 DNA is TGTGCCAGCAGTGCGGGACTAGCGGGGGACCAGTTCTTC. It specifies CASSAGLAGDQFF.

This CDR3 is CASSLQQGDNSPLHF. In DNA, the CDR3 is TGTGCCAGCTCCCTCCAACAGGGTGACAATTCACCCCTCCACTTT. This chain joins TRBV18 and TRBJ1-6; maybe TRBD1 (6 bases). This CDR3 spans 15 amino acids. The V gene's germline CDR1 is KGHSH and CDR2 LQKENI. V gave up 6 bases and J gave up 7 bases, with 16 bases separating them.

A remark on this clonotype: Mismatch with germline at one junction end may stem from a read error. The CDR3: CASSPQADTRKHF. In DNA form, the CDR3 reads TGTGCCAGCAGCCCACAAGCTGACACTCGGAAACACTTC. The chain is built from TRBV7-2 and TRBJ2-5; no reliable D call. Germline values: CDR1 SGHTA, CDR2 FQGNSA. CDR3 length: 13 amino acids.

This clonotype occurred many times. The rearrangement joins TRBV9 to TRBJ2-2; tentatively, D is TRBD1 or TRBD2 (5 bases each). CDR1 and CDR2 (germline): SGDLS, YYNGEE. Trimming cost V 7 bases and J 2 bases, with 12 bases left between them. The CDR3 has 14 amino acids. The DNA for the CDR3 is TGTGCCAGCGACTCCGGGGCAAACACCGGGGAGCTGTTTTTT. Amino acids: CASDSGANTGELFF.

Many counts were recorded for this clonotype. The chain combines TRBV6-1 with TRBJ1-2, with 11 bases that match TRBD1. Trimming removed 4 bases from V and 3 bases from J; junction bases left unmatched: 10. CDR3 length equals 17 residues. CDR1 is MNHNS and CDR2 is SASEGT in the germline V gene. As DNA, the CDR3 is TGTGCCAGCAGTGGGCCAAGCAGGACAGGGGGCGACTATGGCTACACCTTC. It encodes CASSGPSRTGGDYGYTF.

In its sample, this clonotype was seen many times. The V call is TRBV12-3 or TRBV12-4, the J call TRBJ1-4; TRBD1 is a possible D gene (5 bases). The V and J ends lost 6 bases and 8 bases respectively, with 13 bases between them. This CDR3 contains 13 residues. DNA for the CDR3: TGTGCCAGCAGACCGGGGCAGAAGGAAAAACTGTTTTTT. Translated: CASRPGQKEKLFF.

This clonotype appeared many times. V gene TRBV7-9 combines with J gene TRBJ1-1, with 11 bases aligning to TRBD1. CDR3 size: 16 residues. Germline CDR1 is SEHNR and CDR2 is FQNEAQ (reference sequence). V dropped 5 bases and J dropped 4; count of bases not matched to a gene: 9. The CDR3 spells CASSTPGQGGLTEAFF. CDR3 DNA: TGTGCCAGCAGCACCCCGGGACAGGGGGGCCTCACTGAAGCTTTCTTT.

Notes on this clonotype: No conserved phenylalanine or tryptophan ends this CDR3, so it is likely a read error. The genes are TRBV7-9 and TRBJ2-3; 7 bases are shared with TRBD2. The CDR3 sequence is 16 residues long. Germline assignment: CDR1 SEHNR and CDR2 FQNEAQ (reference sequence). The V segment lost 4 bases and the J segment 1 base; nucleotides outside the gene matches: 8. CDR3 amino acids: CASSSSGLDGTDTQYL. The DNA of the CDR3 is TGTGCCAGCAGCTCCAGTGGACTAGATGGCACAGATACGCAGTATCTT.

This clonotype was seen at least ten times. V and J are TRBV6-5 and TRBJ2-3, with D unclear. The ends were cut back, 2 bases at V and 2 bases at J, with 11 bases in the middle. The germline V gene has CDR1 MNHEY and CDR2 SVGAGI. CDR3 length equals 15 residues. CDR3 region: CASSYMLPNTDTQYF. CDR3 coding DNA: TGTGCCAGCAGTTACATGCTACCTAACACAGATACGCAGTATTTT.

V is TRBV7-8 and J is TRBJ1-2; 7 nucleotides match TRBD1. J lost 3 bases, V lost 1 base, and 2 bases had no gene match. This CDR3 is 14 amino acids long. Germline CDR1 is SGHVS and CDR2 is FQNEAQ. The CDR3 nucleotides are TGTGCCAGCAGCTTAGTAGGGACAGACTATGGCTACACCTTC. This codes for CASSLVGTDYGYTF.

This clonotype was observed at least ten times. The CDR3 DNA reads TGCAGCGTCGGACTAGCGGGGGGAAGCACAGATACGCAGTATTTT. It encodes CSVGLAGGSTDTQYF. J is TRBJ2-3 and V is TRBV29-1, with TRBD2 matching 14 bases. Germline V gene lookup returns CDR1 SQVTM and CDR2 ANQGSEA. There are 15 residues in the CDR3. Unmatched junction bases numbered 2, after V lost 6 bases and J lost 0 bases.

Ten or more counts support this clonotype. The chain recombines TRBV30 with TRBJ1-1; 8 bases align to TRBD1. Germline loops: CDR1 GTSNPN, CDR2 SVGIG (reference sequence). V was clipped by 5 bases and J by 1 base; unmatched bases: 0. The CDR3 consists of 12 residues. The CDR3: CAWDRGNTEAFF. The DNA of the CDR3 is TGTGCCTGGGACAGGGGGAACACTGAAGCTTTCTTT.

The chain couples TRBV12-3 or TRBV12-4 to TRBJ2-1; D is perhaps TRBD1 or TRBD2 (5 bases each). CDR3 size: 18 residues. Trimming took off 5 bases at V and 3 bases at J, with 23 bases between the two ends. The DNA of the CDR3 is TGTGCCAGCAGTGGGAACGGGGCGGTCGCAAGCTACTACAATGAGCAGTTCTTC. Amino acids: CASSGNGAVASYYNEQFF.

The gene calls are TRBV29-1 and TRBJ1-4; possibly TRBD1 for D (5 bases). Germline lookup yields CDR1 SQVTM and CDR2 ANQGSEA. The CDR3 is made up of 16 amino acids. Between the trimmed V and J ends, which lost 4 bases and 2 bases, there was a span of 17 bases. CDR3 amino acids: CSVAGLGSATNEKLFF. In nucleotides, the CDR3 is TGCAGCGTTGCGGGACTCGGATCCGCTACTAATGAAAAACTGTTTTTT.

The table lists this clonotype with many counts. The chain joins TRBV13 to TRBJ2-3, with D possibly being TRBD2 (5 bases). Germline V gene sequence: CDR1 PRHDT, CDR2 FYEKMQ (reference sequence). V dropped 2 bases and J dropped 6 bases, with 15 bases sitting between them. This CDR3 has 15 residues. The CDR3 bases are TGTGCCAGCAGCTTACGAGGGAATCCGGCGGATACGCAGTATTTT. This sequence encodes CASSLRGNPADTQYF.

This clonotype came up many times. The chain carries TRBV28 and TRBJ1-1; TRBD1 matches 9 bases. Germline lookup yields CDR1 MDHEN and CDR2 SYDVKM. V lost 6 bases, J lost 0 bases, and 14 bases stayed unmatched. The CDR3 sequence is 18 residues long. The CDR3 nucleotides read TGTGCCAGCAGCCAAGTCCGGGACAGGGTCCTGATGAACACTGAAGCTTTCTTT. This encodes CASSQVRDRVLMNTEAFF.